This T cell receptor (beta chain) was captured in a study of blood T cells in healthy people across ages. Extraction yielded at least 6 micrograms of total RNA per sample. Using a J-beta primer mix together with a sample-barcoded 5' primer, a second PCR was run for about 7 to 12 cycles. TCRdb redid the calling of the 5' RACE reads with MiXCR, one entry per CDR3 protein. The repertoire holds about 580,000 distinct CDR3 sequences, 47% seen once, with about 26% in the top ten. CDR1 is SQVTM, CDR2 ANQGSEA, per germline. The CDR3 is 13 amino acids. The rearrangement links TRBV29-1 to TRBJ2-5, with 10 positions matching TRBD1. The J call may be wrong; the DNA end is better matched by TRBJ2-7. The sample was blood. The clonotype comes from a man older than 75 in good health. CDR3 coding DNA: TGCAGCGTCGGGGGACAGGGGTACTACGAGCAGTACTTC. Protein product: CSVGGQGYYEQYF.